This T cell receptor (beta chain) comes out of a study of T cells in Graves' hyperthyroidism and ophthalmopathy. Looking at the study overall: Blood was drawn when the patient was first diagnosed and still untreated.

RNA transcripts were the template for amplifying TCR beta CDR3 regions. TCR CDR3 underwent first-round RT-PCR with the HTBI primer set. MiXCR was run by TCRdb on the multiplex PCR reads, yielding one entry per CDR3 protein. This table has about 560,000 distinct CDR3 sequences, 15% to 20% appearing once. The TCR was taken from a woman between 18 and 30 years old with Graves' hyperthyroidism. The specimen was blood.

The CDR3 nucleotides read TGTGCCAGCAGCCAAGATCTGCAGACATCTAGCACAGATACGCAGTATTTT. Amino acid sequence: CASSQDLQTSSTDTQYF. The V call is TRBV4-2, the J call TRBJ2-3, with D unresolved. The CDR3 is made up of 17 amino acids. The V and J ends lost 0 bases and 0 bases respectively, with 13 bases between them. Per the germline V gene, CDR1 is LGHNA and CDR2 is YNFKEQ.